Here is one T cell receptor beta chain with its context. Its target is not known. 13 Jbeta primers and 60 Vbeta primers were used for the PCR. Here immunoSEQ multiplex PCR was the method, and the copy in TCRdb shows in-frame clones only, minus some. This sample's clone table lists 150,000 to 200,000 clones. This entry is derived from a study of cytomegalovirus exposure and HLA in healthy donors. Whole-study context: In an early release, HLA-typed donors contributed tens of millions of unique TCR sequences.

General observations from the study: It was reported that the classifier diagnosed cytomegalovirus status with high specificity and sensitivity in both the original and validation cohorts. Links to common viral pathogens appeared, in a later analysis, for several of the most significant clusters.

CDR1 and CDR2 from the germline V gene are SGHRS and YFSETQ. CDR3 size: 14 residues. The ends were cut back, 0 bases at V and 0 bases at J, with 7 bases in the middle. This chain uses TRBV5-1 with TRBJ2-7; D not resolved. The source material was PBMCs. The origin of this receptor is a woman aged 55-70 years in good health and CMV-seronegative. As DNA, the CDR3 is TGCGCCAGCAGCTTGGTTTCAGGCTCCTACGAGCAGTACTTC. This translates into CASSLVSGSYEQYF.